The clone carrying this T cell receptor (beta chain) was recorded once. Its antigen is still unknown. This sample is part of a study of T cell responses to AZD1222 COVID-19 vaccine. Study observations and caveats: Regions 160-218 and 743-854 dominated among vaccine-associated CD4 TCRs spanning spike.

Only in-frame clones appear in the TCRdb table, and some are missing; sequencing was by immunoSEQ multiplex PCR. The sample lists fewer than 200,000 clones; approximately 90% were seen once. The CDR3 length is 14 residues. Germline CDR1 reads GTSNPN; CDR2 reads SVGIG (reference sequence). Trimming removed 1 base at V and 3 bases at J, with 10 bases between. This specimen consisted of peripheral blood, obtained on day 0 of AZD1222 vaccination. This sequence joins TRBV30 and TRBJ1-3; D gene unclear. The receptor was isolated from an adult in good health. The CDR3 DNA reads as TGTGCCTGGAGTGGGTTTGGGCATGGAAACACCATATATTTT. This encodes CAWSGFGHGNTIYF.